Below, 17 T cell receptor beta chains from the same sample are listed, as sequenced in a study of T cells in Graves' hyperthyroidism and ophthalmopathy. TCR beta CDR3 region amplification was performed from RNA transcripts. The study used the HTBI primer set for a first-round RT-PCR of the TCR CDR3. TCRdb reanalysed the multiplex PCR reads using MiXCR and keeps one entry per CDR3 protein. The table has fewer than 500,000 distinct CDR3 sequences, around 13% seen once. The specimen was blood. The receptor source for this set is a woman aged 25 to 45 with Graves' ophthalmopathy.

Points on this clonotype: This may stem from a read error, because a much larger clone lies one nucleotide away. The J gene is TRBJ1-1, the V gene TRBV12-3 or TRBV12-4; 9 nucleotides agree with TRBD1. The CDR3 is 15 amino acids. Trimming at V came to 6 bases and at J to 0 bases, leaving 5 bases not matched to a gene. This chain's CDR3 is CASSRDRALNTEAFF. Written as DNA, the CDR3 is TGTGCCAGCAGCCGGGACAGGGCGTTGAACACTGAAGCTTTCTTT.

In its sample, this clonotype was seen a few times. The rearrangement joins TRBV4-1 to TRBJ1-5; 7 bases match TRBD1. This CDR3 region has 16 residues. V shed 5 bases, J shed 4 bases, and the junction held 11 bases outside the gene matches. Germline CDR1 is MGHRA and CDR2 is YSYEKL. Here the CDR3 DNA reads TGCGCCAGCAGCGCAAGGGACAGTACAAAGAATCAGCCCCAGCATTTT. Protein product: CASSARDSTKNQPQHF.

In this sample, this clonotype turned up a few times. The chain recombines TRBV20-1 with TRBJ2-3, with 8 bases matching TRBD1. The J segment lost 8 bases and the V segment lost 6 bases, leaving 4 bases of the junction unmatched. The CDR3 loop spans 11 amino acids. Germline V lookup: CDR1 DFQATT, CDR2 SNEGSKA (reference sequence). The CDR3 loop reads CSALQGGTQYF. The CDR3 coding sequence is TGCAGTGCCCTACAGGGGGGTACGCAGTATTTT.

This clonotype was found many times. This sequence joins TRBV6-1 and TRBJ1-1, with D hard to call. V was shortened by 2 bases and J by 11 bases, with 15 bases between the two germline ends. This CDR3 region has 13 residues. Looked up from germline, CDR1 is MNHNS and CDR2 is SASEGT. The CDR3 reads CASSEHTDTPAFF. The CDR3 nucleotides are TGTGCCAGCAGTGAACATACAGACACCCCTGCTTTCTTT.

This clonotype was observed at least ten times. The DNA of the CDR3 is TGCAGTGCTAGAGATTCGGCTAGCGGGGGGGCCGGCAACGAGCAGTACTTC. Its protein product is CSARDSASGGAGNEQYF. V and J are TRBV20-1 and TRBJ2-7, with 12 positions matching TRBD2. The CDR3 has 17 residues. Germline CDR1 DFQATT, CDR2 SNEGSKA (reference sequence). V shed 0 bases, J shed 5 bases, and the junction held 11 bases outside the gene matches.

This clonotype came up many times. CDR3 sequence: CASSYLGRTGNTEAFF. The CDR3 DNA sequence: TGTGCCAGCAGTTACTTGGGCAGGACGGGGAACACTGAAGCTTTCTTT. J is TRBJ1-1 and V is TRBV6-5; D remains ambiguous. There are 16 residues in the CDR3. Trimming took 1 base from V and 1 from J, leaving 13 bases between them. The germline CDR1 and CDR2 sequences are MNHEY and SVGAGI.

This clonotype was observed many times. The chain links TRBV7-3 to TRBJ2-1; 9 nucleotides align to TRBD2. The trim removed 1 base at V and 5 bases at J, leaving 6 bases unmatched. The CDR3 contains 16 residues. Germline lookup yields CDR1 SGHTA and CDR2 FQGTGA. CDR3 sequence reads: CASSLKGGGAHNEQFF. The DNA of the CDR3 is TGTGCCAGCAGCTTAAAGGGCGGGGGGGCTCACAATGAGCAGTTCTTC.

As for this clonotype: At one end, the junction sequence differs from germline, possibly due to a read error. CDR3: CASRRNTAAFF. The CDR3 DNA follows: TGTGCCAGCCGCCGGAACACTGCAGCTTTCTTT. The V call is TRBV3-1, the J call TRBJ1-1; D uncertain. The CDR3 spans 11 residues. CDR1 LGHDT and CDR2 YNNKEL come from the germline V gene (reference sequence).

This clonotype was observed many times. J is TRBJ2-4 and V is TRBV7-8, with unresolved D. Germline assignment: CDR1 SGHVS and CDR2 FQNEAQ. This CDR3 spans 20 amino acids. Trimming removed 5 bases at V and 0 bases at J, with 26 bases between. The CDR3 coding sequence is TGTGCCAGCAGCCTGTTAAGAATCGAACCCTCAATACTAGCCAAAAACATTCAGTACTTC. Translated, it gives CASSLLRIEPSILAKNIQYF.

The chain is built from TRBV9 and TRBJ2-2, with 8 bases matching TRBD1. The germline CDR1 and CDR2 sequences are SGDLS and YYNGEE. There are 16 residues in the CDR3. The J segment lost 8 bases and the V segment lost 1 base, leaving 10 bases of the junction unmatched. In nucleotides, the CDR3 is TGTGCCAGCAGCGTAAAGTCCGACAGGGGTTTAGGGGAGCTGTTTTTT. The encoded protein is CASSVKSDRGLGELFF.

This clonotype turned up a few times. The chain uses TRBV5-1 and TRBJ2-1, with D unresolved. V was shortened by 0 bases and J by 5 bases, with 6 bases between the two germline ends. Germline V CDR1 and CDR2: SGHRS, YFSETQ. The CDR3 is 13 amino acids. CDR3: CASSLVADNEQFF. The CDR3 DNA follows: TGCGCCAGCAGCTTGGTCGCCGACAATGAGCAGTTCTTC.

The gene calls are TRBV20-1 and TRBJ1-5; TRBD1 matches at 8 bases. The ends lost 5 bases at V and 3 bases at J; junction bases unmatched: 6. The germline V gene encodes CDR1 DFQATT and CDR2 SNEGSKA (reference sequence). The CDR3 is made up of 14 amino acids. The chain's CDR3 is CSAEDRDPNQPQHF. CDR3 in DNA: TGCAGTGCTGAGGACAGGGATCCCAATCAGCCCCAGCATTTT.

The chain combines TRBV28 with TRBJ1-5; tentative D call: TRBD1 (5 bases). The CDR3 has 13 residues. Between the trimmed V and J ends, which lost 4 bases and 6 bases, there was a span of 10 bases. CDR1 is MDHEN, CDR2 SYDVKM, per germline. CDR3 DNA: TGTGCCAGCAGTTGGCAGAGGGGTCAGCCCCAGCATTTT. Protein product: CASSWQRGQPQHF. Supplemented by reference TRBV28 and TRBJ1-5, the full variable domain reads DVKVTQSSRYLVKRTGEKVFLECVQDMDHENMFWYRQDPGLGLRLIYFSYDVKMKEKGDIPEGYSVSREKKERFSLILESASTNQTSMYLCASSWQRGQPQHFGDGTRLSIL.

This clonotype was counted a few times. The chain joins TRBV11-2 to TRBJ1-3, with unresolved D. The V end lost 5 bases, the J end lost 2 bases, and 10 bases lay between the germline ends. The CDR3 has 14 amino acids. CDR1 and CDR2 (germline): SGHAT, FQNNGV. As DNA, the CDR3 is TGTGCCAGCAGCGCCGTGCGTCCTGGAAACACCATATATTTT. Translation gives CASSAVRPGNTIYF.

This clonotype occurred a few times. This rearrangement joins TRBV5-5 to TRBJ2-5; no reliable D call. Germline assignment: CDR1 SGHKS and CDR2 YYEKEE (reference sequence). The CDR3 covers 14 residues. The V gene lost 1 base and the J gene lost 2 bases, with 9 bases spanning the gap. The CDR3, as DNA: TGTGCCAGCAGCTTGATGTGGGTACAAGAGACCCAGTACTTC. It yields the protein CASSLMWVQETQYF.

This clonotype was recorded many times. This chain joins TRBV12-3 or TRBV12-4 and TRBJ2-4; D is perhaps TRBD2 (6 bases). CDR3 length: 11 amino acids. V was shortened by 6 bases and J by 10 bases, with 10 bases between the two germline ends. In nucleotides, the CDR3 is TGTGCCAGCAGCCCCGGGACTATTCAGTACTTC. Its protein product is CASSPGTIQYF.

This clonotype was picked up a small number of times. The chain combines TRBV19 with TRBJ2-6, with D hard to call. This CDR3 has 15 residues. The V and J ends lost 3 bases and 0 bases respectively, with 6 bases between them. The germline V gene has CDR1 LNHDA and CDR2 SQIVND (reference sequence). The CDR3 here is CASSMGLSGANVLTF. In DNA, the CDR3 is TGTGCCAGTAGTATGGGCCTCTCTGGGGCCAACGTCCTGACTTTC.